This TCR beta chain was captured by sequencing in a study of control samples from healthy donors and cancer patients (dated by TCRdb to the early 2020s). Compared with germline, V lacks 6 bases and J lacks 4 bases; bases without a gene match: 10. From the germline V gene (reference sequence), CDR1 is MNHNY and CDR2 is SVGAGI. Measured from the cysteine to the phenylalanine, the CDR3 is 15 residues long. Solely the CDR3 DNA is kept, with 45 bases framed from the first base. A note on this clone: What antigen it recognizes has not been identified. Nothing much larger sits one base from this clone, and base qualities are not available.

The library was obtained by the immunoSEQ multiplex PCR assay. In its TCRdb copy, this immuneACCESS table keeps in-frame sequences only and misses some clones. Where compared with another copy, unresolved V genes explain less than half of these, and the others have no known cause. Across this sample there are roughly 100,000 clones, with about 86% seen only once. The ten largest clones take up 14% of the sample. The V gene is TRBV6-6 and the J gene is TRBJ2-7, and 9 bases in between align with TRBD1. This sequence originates from a man aged 25-45 years in good health. Specimen: blood. The CDR3 protein sequence reads: CASRPSTGGVYEQYF. In nucleotide form, the sequence is TGTGCCAGCAGACCTTCAACAGGGGGCGTTTACGAGCAGTACTTC.